Shown below are 23 T cell receptor beta chains from a single sample sequenced in a study of metastatic and nonmetastatic thyroid tumors. There were no patients who had received any treatment before thyroid surgery. TCRdb reanalyzed the PCR reads via MiXCR. The table has about 31,000 clones, roughly 19% seen once; the top ten hold about 22%. The sequenced sample was blood. These receptors all stem from a female donor with papillary thyroid cancer or a benign thyroid nodule (not recorded which). Some clones in this sample may be carry-over from other donors' samples.

In its sample, this clone was seen many times. The V call is TRBV10-3, the J call TRBJ2-7; 11 bases are shared with TRBD1. Trimming cost V 5 bases and J 3 bases; bases outside gene matches: 9. Germline CDR1 reads ENHRY; CDR2 reads SYGVKD. This CDR3 spans 16 amino acids. Here the CDR3 DNA reads TGTGCCATCAGTAGCCCCCGGGACAGGGGGTTCTACGAGCAGTACTTC. Translating it yields CAISSPRDRGFYEQYF.

In this sample, this clone is medium-sized. The gene calls are TRBV12-3 or TRBV12-4 and TRBJ1-6, with 7 bases aligning to TRBD1. The CDR3 is 16 amino acids. V dropped 8 bases and J dropped 10; count of bases not matched to a gene: 17. As DNA, the CDR3 is TGTGCCAGCGCGCTGGGAGGGGGCCCGGACGGCTCACCCCTCCACTTT. Protein product: CASALGGGPDGSPLHF.

This clone was found a few times. The chain recombines TRBV4-1 with TRBJ1-1; D is ambiguous. The CDR3 is 13 residues long. V was clipped by 2 bases and J by 4 bases, with 8 bases between them. Per the germline V gene, CDR1 is MGHRA and CDR2 is YSYEKL. This CDR3 is CASSQREITEAFF. CDR3 DNA: TGCGCCAGCAGCCAACGGGAGATCACTGAAGCTTTCTTT.

The sample holds many counts of this clone. The rearrangement uses TRBV25-1 and TRBJ1-1; 8 bases fit TRBD1. CDR1 is MGHDK and CDR2 is SYGVNS in the germline V gene. The length of the CDR3 is 13 residues. V gave up 5 bases and J gave up 3 bases; unmatched junction bases: 2. The CDR3 loop is CASSTQGDTEAFF. The DNA for the CDR3 is TGTGCCAGCAGTACACAGGGGGACACTGAAGCTTTCTTT.

This clone was seen more than once but under ten times. V is TRBV7-6 and J is TRBJ2-7, with a possible D match to TRBD2 (5 bases). Germline lookup yields CDR1 SGHVS and CDR2 FNYEAQ. Trimming cost V 8 bases and J 7 bases, with 15 bases left between them. This CDR3 region has 12 residues. The CDR3 coding sequence is TGTGCCAGCTCCTTCCTCGGGGAGGAGCAGTACTTC. Residues: CASSFLGEEQYF. Drawing the rest from reference TRBV7-6 and TRBJ2-7, the complete variable domain is GAGVSQSPRYKVTKRGQDVALRCDPISGHVSLYWYRQALGQGPEFLTYFNYEAQQDKSGLPNDRFSAERPEGSISTLTIQRTEQRDSAMYRCASSFLGEEQYFGPGTRLTVT.

This clone appeared many times. The V and J genes are TRBV9 and TRBJ1-3, with a possible D match to TRBD1 (5 bases). There are 16 residues in the CDR3. Germline lookup yields CDR1 SGDLS and CDR2 YYNGEE. V was trimmed by 3 bases and J by 0 bases, leaving 13 bases between them. The CDR3 reads CASSAERGTSGNTIYF. CDR3 in DNA: TGTGCCAGCAGCGCAGAAAGGGGCACCTCTGGAAACACCATATATTTT.

As regards this clone: A much larger clone differs by one base, so this may be a read error. This chain joins TRBV12-3 or TRBV12-4 and TRBJ1-1; D call uncertain. The length of the CDR3 is 14 residues. V was cut by 5 bases and J by 5 bases, with 15 bases left in between. For the CDR3, the DNA is TGTGCCAGCAGTCCCCAGGCTTCTGGGACTGAAGCTTTCTTT. Its translation: CASSPQASGTEAFF.

In its sample, this clone was seen a few times. The chain couples TRBV11-3 to TRBJ2-3; D not certain. Per the germline V gene, CDR1 is SGHNT and CDR2 is YENEEA. The CDR3 spans 13 residues. Trimming left V 5 bases short and J 3 bases short, with 9 bases between. CDR3 sequence (DNA): TGTGCCAGCAGCGAGGTGGGAACAGATACGCAGTATTTT. Encoded protein: CASSEVGTDTQYF.

At least ten counts were recorded for this clone. J is TRBJ2-4 and V is TRBV6-1; 15 nucleotides line up with TRBD2. V shed 5 bases and J 8 bases; nucleotides not matched to a gene: 7. There are 16 residues in the CDR3. CDR1 is MNHNS, CDR2 SASEGT, per germline. The CDR3 is CASSRTSGGATDIQYF. Here the CDR3 DNA reads TGTGCCAGCAGTCGGACTAGCGGGGGGGCCACGGACATTCAGTACTTC.

This clone was detected many times. The chain recombines TRBV3-1 with TRBJ2-5, with 11 bases lining up with TRBD2. CDR1 and CDR2 (germline): LGHDT, YNNKEL (reference sequence). V lost 8 bases and J lost 5; bases outside the gene matches: 7. This CDR3 region has 14 residues. The CDR3 region is CASATSGGQETQYF. CDR3 coding DNA: TGTGCCAGCGCCACTAGCGGGGGTCAGGAGACCCAGTACTTC.

This clone was counted many times. This chain uses TRBV20-1 with TRBJ1-1; the D is unclear. Germline lookup yields CDR1 DFQATT and CDR2 SNEGSKA (reference sequence). The CDR3 is made up of 14 amino acids. V was shortened by 3 bases and J by 6 bases, with 17 bases between the two germline ends. CDR3 DNA: TGCAGTGCTAGGGTGGGTTTCGAGGAGCCTGAAGCTTTCTTT. Translating it yields CSARVGFEEPEAFF.

This clone has a count of ten or more. The rearrangement uses TRBV20-1 and TRBJ2-1; the D is unclear. With 2 bases removed from V and 0 bases from J, the gap between germline ends came to 5 bases. CDR1 and CDR2 (germline): DFQATT, SNEGSKA (reference sequence). This CDR3 has 13 residues. The CDR3 sequence is CSARLLSYNEQFF. CDR3 DNA: TGCAGTGCTAGACTTCTCTCCTACAATGAGCAGTTCTTC.

This clone occurred many times. V is TRBV20-1 and J is TRBJ2-3; 8 bases agree with TRBD2. Looked up from germline, CDR1 is DFQATT and CDR2 is SNEGSKA (reference sequence). This CDR3 is built from 15 residues. The V segment lost 0 bases and the J segment 1 base; nucleotides outside the gene matches: 3. The CDR3 DNA reads TGCAGTGCTAGAGATCGGCGGGGGGGCACAGATACGCAGTATTTT. Encoded protein: CSARDRRGGTDTQYF.

This clone is medium-sized. The gene calls are TRBV6-1 and TRBJ2-2, with a weak D call TRBD1 (6 bases). The CDR3 loop spans 15 amino acids. Germline V gene sequence: CDR1 MNHNS, CDR2 SASEGT. V gave up 5 bases and J gave up 1 base, with 11 bases separating them. CDR3 bases: TGTGCCAGCAGTTTACAGGGTGTGAACACCGGGGAGCTGTTTTTT. Translation gives CASSLQGVNTGELFF.

This clone appeared many times. The V gene is TRBV20-1, the J gene TRBJ2-7, with unresolved D. Germline CDR1 is DFQATT and CDR2 is SNEGSKA (reference sequence). The CDR3 spans 13 residues. V was trimmed by 6 bases and J by 1 base, leaving 13 bases between them. This CDR3 reads CSASHYSSYEQYF. The DNA for the CDR3 is TGCAGTGCCAGCCACTACTCGTCCTACGAGCAGTACTTC.

This clone was recorded many times. The chain carries TRBV6-1 and TRBJ2-5, with D hard to call. Trimming stripped 6 bases from V and 7 bases from J, with 15 bases between. The CDR3 totals 13 residues. Germline CDR1 is MNHNS and CDR2 is SASEGT. As DNA, the CDR3 is TGTGCCAGCAGCCCCGACACGGTGGGGACCCAGTACTTC. As protein: CASSPDTVGTQYF.

This clone has ten or more counts. This chain links TRBV20-1 with TRBJ1-4, with a tentative D call TRBD1 (5 bases). This CDR3 is 14 amino acids long. V lost 3 bases to trimming and J lost 8 bases, with 16 bases between them. The germline V gene encodes CDR1 DFQATT and CDR2 SNEGSKA (reference sequence). The CDR3 nucleotides are TGCAGTGCTAGCTTCACAAAAAGGGGCGAAAAACTGTTTTTT. This sequence encodes CSASFTKRGEKLFF.

This clone occurred many times. The rearrangement joins TRBV2 to TRBJ2-5; 7 positions agree with TRBD1. The V and J ends lost 6 bases and 5 bases, in that order; junction bases with no gene match: 9. Germline loops: CDR1 SNHLY, CDR2 FYNNEI. The CDR3 has 14 residues. The chain's CDR3 is CASRTRTGSETQYF. CDR3 DNA: TGTGCCAGCAGAACCCGGACAGGTTCGGAGACCCAGTACTTC.

The chain employs TRBV20-1 and TRBJ1-6, with a possible D match to TRBD1 (6 bases). CDR1 is DFQATT, CDR2 SNEGSKA, per germline (reference sequence). Trimming left V 3 bases short and J 3 bases short, with 9 bases between. The CDR3 runs to 14 residues. The CDR3 DNA follows: TGCAGTGCTAGGGCGGACAGCTATAATTCACCCCTCCACTTT. Translation: CSARADSYNSPLHF.

The genes are TRBV30 and TRBJ1-2, with 9 positions matching TRBD1. V shed 0 bases, J shed 7 bases, and the junction held 9 bases outside the gene matches. CDR3 size: 15 residues. Looked up from germline, CDR1 is GTSNPN and CDR2 is SVGIG (reference sequence). CDR3 region: CAWSVLGTGIGGYTF. DNA of the CDR3: TGTGCCTGGAGTGTACTCGGGACAGGGATTGGTGGCTACACCTTC. Full variable domain (missing parts from reference TRBV30 and TRBJ1-2): SQTIHQWPATLVQPVGSPLSLECTVEGTSNPNLYWYRQAAGRGLQLLFYSVGIGQISSEVPQNLSASRPQDRQFILSSKKLLLSDSGFYLCAWSVLGTGIGGYTFGSGTRLTVV.

At least ten counts were recorded for this clone. The chain employs TRBV2 and TRBJ1-2; D uncertain. CDR1 and CDR2 (germline): SNHLY, FYNNEI. The CDR3 is 11 amino acids. V lost 8 bases and J 3 bases, leaving 7 bases between the germline ends. The CDR3 DNA sequence: TGTGCCAGCGGAACAGACTATGGCTACACCTTC. It codes for CASGTDYGYTF. Based on the CDR3 plus reference TRBV2 and TRBJ1-2, the full variable domain is EPEVTQTPSHQVTQMGQEVILRCVPISNHLYFYWYRQILGQKVEFLVSFYNNEISEKSEIFDDQFSVERPDGSNFTLKIRSTKLEDSAMYFCASGTDYGYTFGSGTRLTVV.

By frequency in the sample, this clone is medium-sized. V and J are TRBV6-5 and TRBJ2-1, with TRBD2 matching 10 bases. The V gene's germline CDR1 is MNHEY and CDR2 SVGAGI. With V trimmed by 2 bases and J by 7 bases, 2 bases remained unmatched. The CDR3 has 14 amino acids. CDR3 region: CASSYAGLANEQFF. The CDR3 DNA follows: TGTGCCAGCAGTTACGCGGGACTAGCGAATGAGCAGTTCTTC.

This clone came up a few times. The rearrangement joins TRBV6-1 to TRBJ2-5; D ambiguous. This CDR3 has 14 amino acids. V lost 1 base to trimming and J lost 1 base, with 7 bases between them. CDR1 MNHNS and CDR2 SASEGT come from the germline V gene. The CDR3 region is CASSEGPSQETQYF. The CDR3 nucleotides read TGTGCCAGCAGTGAAGGCCCCAGCCAAGAGACCCAGTACTTC.